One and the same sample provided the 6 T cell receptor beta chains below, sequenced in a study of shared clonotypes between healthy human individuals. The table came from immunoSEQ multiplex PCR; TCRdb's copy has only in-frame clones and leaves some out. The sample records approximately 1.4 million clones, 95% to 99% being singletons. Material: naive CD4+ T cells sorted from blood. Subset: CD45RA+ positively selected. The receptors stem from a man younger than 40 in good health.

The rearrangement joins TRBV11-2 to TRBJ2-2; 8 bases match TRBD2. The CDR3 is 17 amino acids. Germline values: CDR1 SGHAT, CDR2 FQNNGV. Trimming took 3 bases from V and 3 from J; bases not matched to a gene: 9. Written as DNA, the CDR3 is TGTGCCAGCAGCTTCGCGGGAGGACCTCGATACACCGGGGAGCTGTTTTTT. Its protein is CASSFAGGPRYTGELFF.

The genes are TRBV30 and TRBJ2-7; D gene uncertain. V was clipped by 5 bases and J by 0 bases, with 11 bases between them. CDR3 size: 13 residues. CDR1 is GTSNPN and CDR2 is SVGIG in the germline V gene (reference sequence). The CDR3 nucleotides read TGTGCCTGGGCTCCAGGTGTCTCCTACGAGCAGTACTTC. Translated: CAWAPGVSYEQYF. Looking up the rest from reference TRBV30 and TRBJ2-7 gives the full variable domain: SQTIHQWPATLVQPVGSPLSLECTVEGTSNPNLYWYRQAAGRGLQLLFYSVGIGQISSEVPQNLSASRPQDRQFILSSKKLLLSDSGFYLCAWAPGVSYEQYFGPGTRLTVT.

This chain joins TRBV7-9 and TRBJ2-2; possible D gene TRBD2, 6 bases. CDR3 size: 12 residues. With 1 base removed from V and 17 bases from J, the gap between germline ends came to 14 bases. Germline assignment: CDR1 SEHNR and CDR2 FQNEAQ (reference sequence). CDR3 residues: CASSLDTTGTFF. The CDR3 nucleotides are TGTGCCAGCAGCTTAGACACAACCGGGACTTTTTTT.

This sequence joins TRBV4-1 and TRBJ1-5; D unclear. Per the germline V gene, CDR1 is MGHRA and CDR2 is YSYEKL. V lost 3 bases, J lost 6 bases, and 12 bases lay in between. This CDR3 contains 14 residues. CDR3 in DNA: TGCGCCAGCAGCCACCCGGACCCAGGTCAGCCCCAGCATTTT. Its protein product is CASSHPDPGQPQHF.

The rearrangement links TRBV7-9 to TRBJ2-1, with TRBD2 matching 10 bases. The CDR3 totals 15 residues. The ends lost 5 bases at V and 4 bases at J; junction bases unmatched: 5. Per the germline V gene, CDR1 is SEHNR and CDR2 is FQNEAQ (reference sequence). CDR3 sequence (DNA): TGTGCCAGCAGCGCGGGACTAGCGAGGTACAATGAGCAGTTCTTC. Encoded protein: CASSAGLARYNEQFF.

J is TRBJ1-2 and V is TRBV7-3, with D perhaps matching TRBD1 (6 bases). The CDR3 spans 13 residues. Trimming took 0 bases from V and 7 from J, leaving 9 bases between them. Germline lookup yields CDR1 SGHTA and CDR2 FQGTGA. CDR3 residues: CASSLTSGAGYTF. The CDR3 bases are TGTGCCAGCAGCTTAACGTCAGGGGCTGGCTACACCTTC.